This T cell receptor (beta chain) came from a study of blood T cells in healthy people across ages. With respect to this clonotype: Its antigen is as yet unknown.

The CDR3 sequence is 16 residues long. Unmatched junction bases numbered 6, after V lost 3 bases and J lost 4 bases. Germline assignment: CDR1 ENHRY and CDR2 SYGVKD. Study-level results: The CMV status of each donor remained undetermined, and this could have confounded shifts in expanded clonotypes.

A second PCR of roughly 7 to 11 cycles used a sample-barcoded 5' primer and a J-beta primer mix. TCRdb fed the 5' RACE reads into MiXCR, producing one record per CDR3 protein. This sample carries more than 1,000,000 distinct CDR3 sequences, 20% to 25% of them seen once, and the ten largest clones take around 0.75%. These data also featured in a second study, about T cells of mothers and their children. That study reports: Random nucleotides (2-4) and sample barcodes were added by the M1S primer used in the second PCR. There was no detection of any persistent microchimeric T cell clones.

The sample comprised blood. This TCR derives from a girl aged 2 to 10 in good health. The chain uses TRBV10-3 and TRBJ2-5; 12 bases match TRBD2. CDR3 loop: CAISDWTSGERETQYF. In nucleotides, the CDR3 is TGTGCCATCAGTGATTGGACTAGCGGGGAGAGAGAGACCCAGTACTTC.